Below, 2 T cell receptor beta chains from the same sample are listed, as sequenced in a study of blood T cell repertoires in COVID-19. Sequenced by immunoSEQ multiplex PCR; TCRdb stores in-frame clones only, minus some. The sample contains some 120,000 clones, less than 90% of which appear only once. Input material: peripheral blood. These receptors originate from a man in his sixties or seventies with acute or convalescent COVID-19.

The V call is TRBV6-1, the J call TRBJ1-5; D may be TRBD1 (5 bases). The V end was cut by 2 bases, the J end by 7 bases, with 12 bases between. CDR1 and CDR2 from the germline V gene are MNHNS and SASEGT. CDR3 length equals 14 residues. DNA of the CDR3: TGTGCCAGCAGTGAACTGGCGACAGTCCAGCCCCAGCATTTT. As protein: CASSELATVQPQHF.

V is TRBV4-1 and J is TRBJ2-7; 7 bases align to TRBD1. This CDR3 is 16 amino acids long. Germline-derived CDR1 and CDR2 are MGHRA and YSYEKL. The V and J ends lost 0 bases and 11 bases, in that order; junction bases with no gene match: 16. CDR3 loop: CASSQDPRKGAVREYF. The DNA of the CDR3 is TGCGCCAGCAGCCAAGATCCTCGTAAGGGGGCGGTGAGGGAGTACTTC.